These 31 T cell receptor beta chains originate from one sample sequenced in a study of tumor and adjacent non-tumor tissue in lung cancer. TCRbeta libraries were built with three rounds of nested PCR, modified from ARM-PCR. TCRdb reprocessed the multiplex PCR reads via MiXCR and lists one record per CDR3 protein. The table has tens of thousands of distinct CDR3 sequences, 67% seen once. RNA was extracted from bulk tissue without any cell sorting. The sample consisted of lung tumor tissue. These receptors were obtained from a man in his 60s with non-small cell lung cancer.

About this clonotype itself: This could be a read error, since a much larger clone is one nucleotide away. CDR3 in amino acids: CASSLISGADTQYF. CDR3 DNA sequence: TGTGCCAGCAGTTTAATCTCGGGGGCAGATACGCAGTATTTT. The gene calls are TRBV12-3 or TRBV12-4 and TRBJ2-3, with D possibly being TRBD2 (6 bases). Trimming cost V 2 bases and J 4 bases, with 10 bases left between them. The CDR3 spans 14 residues.

In regard to this clonotype: A junction end diverges from the germline sequence, so it may reflect a read error. V is TRBV20-1 and J is TRBJ2-1; 12 bases line up with TRBD1. Germline loops: CDR1 DFQATT, CDR2 SNEGSKA (reference sequence). CDR3 length: 14 amino acids. CDR3 residues: CSGGRDRGLNEQFF. As DNA, the CDR3 is TGCAGTGGTGGCCGGGACAGGGGGCTCAATGAGCAGTTTTTC.

Notes on this clonotype: This clone may be a read error of a much larger clone one base away. The V and J genes are TRBV7-8 and TRBJ1-6; D unclear. The germline V gene encodes CDR1 SGHVS and CDR2 FQNEAQ. The CDR3 runs to 15 residues. The CDR3 loop is CTSSKGSSYNSPLHF. The CDR3 DNA reads as TGTACCAGCTCGAAAGGGAGCTCCTATAATTCACCCCTCCACTTT.

This clonotype was seen only once. As the CDR3 is not closed by the conserved phenylalanine or tryptophan, this likely results from a read error. This chain connects TRBV11-2 to TRBJ1-1; TRBD1 might be the D (6 bases). The germline gives CDR1 SGHAT, CDR2 FQNNGV. This CDR3 has 13 amino acids. CDR3 bases: TGCGCCAGCAGCTTCCCTCCCGACAGGGAAGCTTTCGTT. It yields the protein CASSFPPDREAFV.

The chain recombines TRBV12-3 or TRBV12-4 with TRBJ1-2; 9 bases line up with TRBD1. The CDR3 totals 16 residues. With 2 bases clipped from V and 3 bases from J, the junction kept 7 bases outside the gene matches. CDR3 nucleotide sequence: TGTGCCAGCAGTTTAATGTCGGGACAGGGTTACTATGGCTACACCTTC. Amino acid sequence: CASSLMSGQGYYGYTF.

This clonotype has just a few counts. The gene calls are TRBV30 and TRBJ1-1; no definite D call. This CDR3 contains 11 residues. Between the trimmed V and J ends, which lost 5 bases and 0 bases, there was a span of 4 bases. CDR1 GTSNPN and CDR2 SVGIG come from the germline V gene (reference sequence). DNA for the CDR3: TGTGCCTGGGCGATGAACACTGAAGCTTTCTTT. This codes for CAWAMNTEAFF.

Comment on this clonotype: The junction does not match germline at one end; this may be a read error. The chain combines TRBV12-3 or TRBV12-4 with TRBJ2-6, with a possible D match to TRBD2 (6 bases). The CDR3 sequence is 15 residues long. The CDR3 nucleotides are TGTGCCAGGAGTTGGGGGGACTCTGGAGCCAACGTCCTGATTTTC. Protein product: CARSWGDSGANVLIF.

As for this clonotype: The conserved closing phenylalanine or tryptophan is absent in this CDR3, likely reflecting a read error. J is TRBJ2-1 and V is TRBV6-2 or TRBV6-3, with D maybe TRBD1 (5 bases). CDR1 and CDR2 (germline): MNHEY, SVGEGT. This CDR3 contains 13 residues. V lost 8 bases, J lost 9 bases, and 17 bases lay in between. As DNA, the CDR3 is TGTGCCAGCTGCCTCCGCTTAGACAGTGAGCAGTTCTCC. Encoded protein: CASCLRLDSEQFS.

This clonotype occurred once. The J gene is TRBJ2-2, the V gene TRBV11-3; unclear D gene. The CDR3 is 15 amino acids. Per the germline V gene, CDR1 is SGHNT and CDR2 is YENEEA. Trimming stripped 6 bases from V and 0 bases from J, with 11 bases between. CDR3: CASRPSVANTGELFF. The CDR3 DNA reads as TGTGCCAGCAGACCTAGTGTAGCGAACACCGGGGAGCTGTTTTTT.

Comments on this clonotype: The conserved phenylalanine or tryptophan normally closing the CDR3 is absent here, so this likely arose from a read error. The rearrangement links TRBV6-1 to TRBJ2-1, with a possible D match to TRBD2 (5 bases). The CDR3 covers 12 residues. Germline V gene data show CDR1 as MNHNS and CDR2 as SASEGT. Trimming cost V 9 bases and J 4 bases, with 10 bases left between them. Written as DNA, the CDR3 is TGTGCCAGGAAGAGAGGGTACAATGAGCAGTTCTCC. This sequence encodes CARKRGYNEQFS.

This clonotype occurred many times. The V and J genes are TRBV6-1 and TRBJ2-2; the D call may be TRBD1 or TRBD2 (5 bases each). The germline V gene encodes CDR1 MNHNS and CDR2 SASEGT. The CDR3 contains 15 residues. Trimming took 5 bases from V and 4 from J, leaving 14 bases between them. The DNA for the CDR3 is TGTGCCAGCAGTCGCGAGGGGCCGACCACCGGGGAGCTGTTTTTT. This encodes CASSREGPTTGELFF.

The J gene is TRBJ1-5, the V gene TRBV20-1, with D uncertain. Trimming shortened V by 7 bases and J by 3 bases, and 13 bases separated the two germline ends. Germline V gene sequence: CDR1 DFQATT, CDR2 SNEGSKA (reference sequence). The CDR3 is 13 residues long. The CDR3 nucleotides read TGCAGTGTAAGGAAGACACTCAATCAGCCCCAGCATTTT. This gives the protein CSVRKTLNQPQHF.

As to this clonotype: The junction and the germline gene differ at one end; a read error may be behind it. The J gene is TRBJ2-1, the V gene TRBV6-8; D not resolved. Germline CDR1 and CDR2: MNHGY and SAAAGT. The CDR3 totals 14 residues. CDR3 bases: TGTGCCAGCAGCCCAACTTGCCAGGCGTCCAAGCAGCTCTTC. Translation: CASSPTCQASKQLF.

As for this clonotype: A read error may explain this, as a much larger clone is one base away. The conserved final phenylalanine or tryptophan is absent from the CDR3, which likely points to a read error. The rearrangement joins TRBV20-1 to TRBJ1-5; D gene uncertain. V dropped 6 bases and J dropped 2 bases, with 8 bases sitting between them. The length of the CDR3 is 12 residues. Per the germline V gene, CDR1 is DFQATT and CDR2 is SNEGSKA (reference sequence). The CDR3 sequence: CSANEGNQPQHL. The CDR3 nucleotides are TGCAGTGCCAACGAGGGCAATCAGCCCCAGCATTTA.

This chain links TRBV6-5 with TRBJ2-1; D is uncertain. The germline V gene encodes CDR1 MNHEY and CDR2 SVGAGI. The CDR3 is 14 residues long. V gave up 7 bases and J gave up 0 bases, with 10 bases separating them. CDR3 protein: CASKRKSSYNEQFF. CDR3 nucleotides: TGTGCCAGCAAGCGTAAGAGCTCCTACAATGAGCAGTTCTTC.

This clonotype came up many times. The chain links TRBV6-1 to TRBJ1-5; unclear D gene. Germline-derived CDR1 and CDR2 are MNHNS and SASEGT. This CDR3 has 13 amino acids. V was trimmed by 7 bases and J by 4 bases, leaving 11 bases between them. CDR3 loop: CASTSSLNQPQHF. CDR3 in DNA: TGTGCCAGCACTTCGAGCCTTAATCAGCCCCAGCATTTT.

A remark on this clonotype: This CDR3 is missing its conserved last phenylalanine or tryptophan, likely due to a read error. The chain joins TRBV4-2 to TRBJ2-3; D unresolved. Germline V CDR1 and CDR2: LGHNA, YNFKEQ. CDR3 length equals 15 residues. CDR3 nucleotide sequence: TGTGTCAGCAGTCAAGCTAGTACCTTCTCAGATACGCAGTATTTG. Encoded protein: CVSSQASTFSDTQYL.

The V gene is TRBV6-1, the J gene TRBJ1-1; D call uncertain. Germline CDR1 and CDR2: MNHNS and SASEGT. Between the trimmed V and J ends, which lost 6 bases and 3 bases, there was a span of 11 bases. CDR3 length: 13 amino acids. The CDR3 coding sequence is TGTGCCAGCAGCAAGGTACAATACACTGAAGCTTTCTTT. Amino acids: CASSKVQYTEAFF.

Concerning this clonotype itself: This may come from a read error, since a much larger clone is one base off. This chain uses TRBV20-1 with TRBJ1-1; D gene uncertain. Germline V gene lookup returns CDR1 DFQATT and CDR2 SNEGSKA (reference sequence). The CDR3 covers 12 residues. Trimming took off 4 bases at V and 7 bases at J, with 13 bases between the two ends. This CDR3 reads CSANHQRDEAFF. The DNA for the CDR3 is TGCAGTGCTAACCATCAGAGGGATGAAGCTTTCTTT.

The CDR3 sequence: CSARQTDNRDEQYF. CDR3 coding DNA: TGCAGTGCTAGGCAGACTGATAACCGGGACGAGCAGTACTTC. V usage is TRBV20-1 and J usage is TRBJ2-7, with D uncertain. The CDR3 sequence is 14 residues long. Trimming removed 3 bases at V and 5 bases at J, with 17 bases between. CDR1 and CDR2 from the germline V gene are DFQATT and SNEGSKA (reference sequence).

The sample holds a few counts of this clonotype. The chain recombines TRBV7-2 with TRBJ2-1, with 13 bases aligning to TRBD2. Germline V gene data show CDR1 as SGHTA and CDR2 as FQGNSA. V shed 5 bases and J 8 bases; nucleotides not matched to a gene: 9. The CDR3 consists of 16 residues. For the CDR3, the DNA is TGTGCCAGCAGCGACGGACTAGCGGGAGTGAGGGATGAGCAGTTCTTC. Translating it yields CASSDGLAGVRDEQFF.

As regards this clonotype: The junction and the germline gene differ at one end; a read error may be behind it. CDR3 sequence reads: CASSRGSGGRGEQLF. Written as DNA, the CDR3 is TGTGCAAGCAGTCGGGGTTCAGGGGGACGCGGTGAGCAGCTCTTC. J is TRBJ2-1 and V is TRBV6-5; TRBD1 matches at 7 bases. Germline values: CDR1 MNHEY, CDR2 SVGAGI. The CDR3 sequence is 15 residues long.

In regard to this clonotype: The junction departs from germline at one end; a sequencing error may be responsible. The chain uses TRBV11-3 and TRBJ2-5, with 8 nucleotides matching TRBD2. Germline CDR1 is SGHNT and CDR2 is YENEEA. The CDR3 covers 16 residues. Here the CDR3 reads CASSPGRGMGLETQYF. In DNA, the CDR3 is TGTGCTAGCAGCCCCGGGAGGGGGATGGGTCTGGAGACTCAGTACTTC.

This clonotype was picked up many times. V is TRBV6-6 and J is TRBJ2-5; the match to TRBD1 covers 7 bases. The trim removed 6 bases at V and 5 bases at J, leaving 12 bases unmatched. Germline V gene sequence: CDR1 MNHNY, CDR2 SVGAGI (reference sequence). This CDR3 spans 15 amino acids. The chain's CDR3 is CASRPPTGSPETQYF. CDR3 in DNA: TGTGCCAGCAGACCCCCGACAGGGAGCCCTGAGACCCAGTACTTC.

This chain joins TRBV5-1 and TRBJ1-4; perhaps TRBD1 as D (5 bases). CDR3 length equals 15 residues. Germline V gives CDR1 SGHRS, CDR2 YFSETQ. V dropped 3 bases and J dropped 0 bases, with 9 bases sitting between them. In DNA form, the CDR3 reads TGCGCCAGCAGCTCTGACAGCTCAACTAATGAAAAACTGTTTTTT. Translation gives CASSSDSSTNEKLFF.

This clonotype was detected only once. One end of the junction fails to match germline, which may point to a read error. This chain uses TRBV20-1 with TRBJ2-1; no definite D call. This CDR3 is 12 amino acids long. CDR1 is DFQATT, CDR2 SNEGSKA, per germline (reference sequence). This CDR3 reads CSARVQNNEQSF. CDR3 coding DNA: TGCAGTGCTAGAGTACAGAACAATGAGCAGTCCTTC.

As for this clonotype: Possible read error: a much larger clone is one base away. The V gene is TRBV6-2 or TRBV6-3, the J gene TRBJ1-5; 10 nucleotides align to TRBD1. Looked up from germline, CDR1 is MNHEY and CDR2 is SVGEGT. The CDR3 is 17 residues long. The CDR3 loop is CTSRGGQGLLVNQPQHF. In DNA, the CDR3 is TGTACCAGCAGGGGGGGACAGGGGCTGCTGGTAAATCAGCCCCAGCATTTT.

As regards this clonotype: One end of the junction fails to match germline, which may point to a read error. The chain links TRBV12-3 or TRBV12-4 to TRBJ2-7; D is ambiguous. The CDR3 covers 11 residues. CDR3 nucleotides: TGTGCCAGTAGTTTATATGAAGAGCAGTACTTC. It encodes CASSLYEEQYF.

The chain recombines TRBV28 with TRBJ2-1; D may be TRBD2 (6 bases). The germline V gene has CDR1 MDHEN and CDR2 SYDVKM. The CDR3 totals 16 residues. Trimming left V 6 bases short and J 5 bases short, with 20 bases between. The CDR3 loop is CASSTLAIPFNNEQFF. CDR3 DNA sequence: TGTGCCAGCAGCACCCTAGCGATCCCCTTTAACAATGAGCAGTTCTTC. Full variable domain (missing parts from reference TRBV28 and TRBJ2-1): DVKVTQSSRYLVKRTGEKVFLECVQDMDHENMFWYRQDPGLGLRLIYFSYDVKMKEKGDIPEGYSVSREKKERFSLILESASTNQTSMYLCASSTLAIPFNNEQFFGPGTRLTVL.

Points on this clonotype: This may be a read error, as it is one base from a much larger clone. The chain recombines TRBV29-1 with TRBJ2-1, with a tentative D call TRBD1 (6 bases). Trimming cost V 8 bases and J 4 bases, with 15 bases left between them. Germline-derived CDR1 and CDR2 are SQVTM and ANQGSEA. CDR3 length: 13 residues. CDR3 protein: CSHSRTVYNEQFF. CDR3 DNA sequence: TGCAGCCACTCCCGGACAGTATACAATGAGCAGTTCTTC.

The chain has TRBV29-1 and TRBJ2-1; no firm D call. The CDR3 runs to 13 residues. Trimming removed 7 bases at V and 7 bases at J, with 17 bases between. Germline V CDR1 and CDR2: SQVTM, ANQGSEA. The CDR3 is CSARSAQRNEQFF. CDR3 bases: TGCAGCGCCCGCAGCGCACAAAGAAATGAGCAGTTCTTC.